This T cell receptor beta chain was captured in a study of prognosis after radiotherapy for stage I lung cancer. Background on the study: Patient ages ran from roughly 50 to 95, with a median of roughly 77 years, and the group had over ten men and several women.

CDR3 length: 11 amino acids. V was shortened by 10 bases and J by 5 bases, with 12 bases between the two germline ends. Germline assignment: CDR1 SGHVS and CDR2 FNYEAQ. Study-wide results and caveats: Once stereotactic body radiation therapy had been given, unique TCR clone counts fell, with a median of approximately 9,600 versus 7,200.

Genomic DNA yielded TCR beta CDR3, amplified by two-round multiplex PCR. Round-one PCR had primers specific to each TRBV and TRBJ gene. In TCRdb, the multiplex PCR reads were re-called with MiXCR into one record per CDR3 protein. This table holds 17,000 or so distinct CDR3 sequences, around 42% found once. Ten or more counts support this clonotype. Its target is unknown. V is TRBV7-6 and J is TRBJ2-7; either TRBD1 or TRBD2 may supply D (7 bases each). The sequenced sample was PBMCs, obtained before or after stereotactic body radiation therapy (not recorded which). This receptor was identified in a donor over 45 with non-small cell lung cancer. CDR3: CATQGGDEQYF. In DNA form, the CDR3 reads TGTGCCACCCAGGGGGGGGACGAGCAGTACTTC.